This TCR beta chain was sequenced in a study of blood T cell repertoires in COVID-19. Study-level background: The samples span acute and convalescent COVID-19 from the United States, Italy and Spain. Sources were T cells, B-cell-depleted T cells, or PBMCs; the material itself was cDNA or gDNA.

Germline CDR1 is LNHNV and CDR2 is YYDKDF (reference sequence). Trimming took off 6 bases at V and 4 bases at J, with 15 bases between the two ends. The CDR3 loop spans 14 amino acids. Authors' analysis steps: Amplified reference gene primers provided the basis for estimating nucleated cell counts. Method: immunoSEQ multiplex PCR; TCRdb's copy keeps in-frame clones and lacks some. The D gene and trimming were derived from the DNA, and the V and J assignments and clone size from that table. The sample consists of about 170,000 clones, roughly 80% of them appearing once. The Seattle patients joined while their infection was active and were tracked longitudinally afterward.

This chain uses TRBV15 with TRBJ1-1; no reliable D call. The sample comprised peripheral blood. The clonotype was recovered from a woman older than 75 with COVID-19, enrolled during active disease. In DNA, the CDR3 is TGTGCCACCAGTCTGTGGGAGGATAGCACTGAAGCTTTCTTT. It yields the protein CATSLWEDSTEAFF.